The 8 T cell receptor beta chains reported below all come from one sample, sequenced in a study of T cells in Graves' hyperthyroidism and ophthalmopathy. Template material for amplifying TCR beta CDR3 regions consisted of RNA transcripts. HTBI primers were employed in a first-round RT-PCR of the TCR CDR3. A single record per CDR3 protein comes from TCRdb applying MiXCR to the multiplex PCR reads. This sample has about half a million distinct CDR3 sequences, with less than 25% found just once. Sample: blood. These receptors were collected from a woman aged 25 to 45 with Graves' ophthalmopathy.

This clonotype was recorded many times. V usage is TRBV6-2 or TRBV6-3 and J usage is TRBJ1-1; D is unclear. The germline V gene encodes CDR1 MNHEY and CDR2 SVGEGT. The germline V and J ends were trimmed by 4 bases and 3 bases, with 12 bases remaining between them. The CDR3 spans 14 residues. The CDR3 protein is CASSSGGMDTEAFF. In DNA, the CDR3 is TGTGCCAGCAGTTCGGGAGGAATGGACACTGAAGCTTTCTTT.

This clonotype was detected many times. The chain carries TRBV19 and TRBJ2-7; D might be TRBD1 (6 bases). This CDR3 contains 15 residues. Germline CDR1 and CDR2: LNHDA and SQIVND (reference sequence). Trimming shortened V by 6 bases and J by 2 bases, and 17 bases separated the two germline ends. The CDR3 here is CASRKNRDTTYEQYF. The CDR3 DNA follows: TGTGCCAGTAGAAAAAACCGGGACACGACCTACGAGCAGTACTTC.

This clonotype has ten or more counts. The chain is built from TRBV24-1 and TRBJ2-2; D is possibly TRBD1 (5 bases). The V end was cut by 4 bases, the J end by 3 bases, with 8 bases between. Germline-derived CDR1 and CDR2 are KGHDR and SFDVKD. CDR3 size: 14 residues. The CDR3 DNA reads as TGTGCCACCAGTGAGGACAACGACACCGGGGAGCTGTTTTTT. As protein: CATSEDNDTGELFF.

This clonotype occurred many times. The chain joins TRBV12-3 or TRBV12-4 to TRBJ1-2; 7 bases fit TRBD1. This CDR3 has 13 residues. Trimming took 8 bases from V and 3 from J; bases not matched to a gene: 6. The CDR3 protein is CASQGGADYGYTF. CDR3 in DNA: TGTGCCAGCCAGGGGGGAGCGGACTATGGCTACACCTTC.

J is TRBJ2-5 and V is TRBV5-1; 9 nucleotides line up with TRBD1. The CDR3 spans 14 residues. Germline CDR1 is SGHRS and CDR2 is YFSETQ. V shed 4 bases, J shed 3 bases, and the junction held 4 bases outside the gene matches. In DNA form, the CDR3 reads TGCGCCAGCAGCATCGGGACAGGGAAAGAGACCCAGTACTTC. Protein product: CASSIGTGKETQYF.

This clonotype was counted many times. The chain combines TRBV20-1 with TRBJ1-5, with a tentative D call TRBD1 (6 bases). Germline CDR1 reads DFQATT; CDR2 reads SNEGSKA (reference sequence). V lost 4 bases and J lost 4, with 17 bases in between. The CDR3 is 15 residues long. CDR3 amino acids: CSATLEGGGNQPQHF. In nucleotides, the CDR3 is TGCAGTGCTACCCTCGAGGGGGGCGGGAATCAGCCCCAGCATTTT.

The sample holds many counts of this clonotype. This chain connects TRBV20-1 to TRBJ1-1, with 7 nucleotides matching TRBD1. Trimming cost V 2 bases and J 2 bases; bases outside gene matches: 5. The CDR3 totals 14 residues. Germline values: CDR1 DFQATT, CDR2 SNEGSKA (reference sequence). The CDR3 nucleotides read TGCAGTGCTAGATCCGGGACAGTCAACACTGAAGCTTTCTTT. Protein sequence: CSARSGTVNTEAFF.

This clonotype was seen more than once but under ten times. V gene TRBV19 combines with J gene TRBJ1-1, with D tentatively TRBD1 (5 bases). The CDR3 consists of 14 residues. The V end lost 1 base, the J end lost 0 bases, and 6 bases lay between the germline ends. Germline V lookup: CDR1 LNHDA, CDR2 SQIVND (reference sequence). The CDR3 nucleotides are TGTGCCAGTAGTATAGGGACATTGAACACTGAAGCTTTCTTT. This gives the protein CASSIGTLNTEAFF.